This T cell receptor (beta chain) was recorded in a study of stem cell transplantation in POMP-related autoinflammatory disease. Background on the study: Impaired MHC class I-dependent CD8+ differentiation was hypothesized from defective thymoproteasomes. General study points: Unique TRB V-J gene pairings were limited in number in patients with PRAID. In patients with PRAID, every analyzed T-cell subset tended to show lower diversity and higher clonality.

In regard to this clone: Its antigen is unidentified.

V dropped 5 bases and J dropped 9; count of bases not matched to a gene: 10. The germline gives CDR1 MNHEY, CDR2 SMNVEV (reference sequence). CDR3 size: 13 residues. The repertoire was sequenced with immunoSEQ multiplex PCR; TCRdb's copy has only in-frame clones and lacks some. Of over a thousand clones in the sample, around 67% were seen once. The clonotype was recovered from a human donor in good health. Input material: CD8+ T cells from PBMCs. The rearrangement links TRBV27 to TRBJ2-7, with 7 bases identical to TRBD1. In DNA form, the CDR3 reads TGTGCCAGCAGTCCCTCAGCCTGGGACAGGCAGTACTTC. Its protein is CASSPSAWDRQYF.